This T cell receptor (beta chain) appears in the sequencing data of a study of OX40 agonist ivuxolimab in advanced cancers. The overall study: The dose-escalation group included hepatocellular carcinoma, melanoma, renal cell carcinoma and head and neck cancer.

Only in-frame clones appear in the TCRdb table, and some are missing; sequencing was by immunoSEQ multiplex PCR. The data show roughly 65,000 clones, around 89% seen once. Trimming removed 1 base from V and 0 bases from J, with 2 bases in between. The CDR3 runs to 13 residues. Germline V gives CDR1 ENHRY, CDR2 SYGVKD. The clonotype comes from an adult with an advanced solid tumor such as melanoma, head and neck, liver or kidney cancer. The genes are TRBV10-3 and TRBJ2-3; D is ambiguous. The sequences come from CD4+ or CD8+ T cells sorted from blood, collected in a trial of the OX40 agonist ivuxolimab. The CDR3 DNA is TGTGCCATCAGTGAGTACAGCACAGATACGCAGTATTTT. Translating gives CAISEYSTDTQYF.